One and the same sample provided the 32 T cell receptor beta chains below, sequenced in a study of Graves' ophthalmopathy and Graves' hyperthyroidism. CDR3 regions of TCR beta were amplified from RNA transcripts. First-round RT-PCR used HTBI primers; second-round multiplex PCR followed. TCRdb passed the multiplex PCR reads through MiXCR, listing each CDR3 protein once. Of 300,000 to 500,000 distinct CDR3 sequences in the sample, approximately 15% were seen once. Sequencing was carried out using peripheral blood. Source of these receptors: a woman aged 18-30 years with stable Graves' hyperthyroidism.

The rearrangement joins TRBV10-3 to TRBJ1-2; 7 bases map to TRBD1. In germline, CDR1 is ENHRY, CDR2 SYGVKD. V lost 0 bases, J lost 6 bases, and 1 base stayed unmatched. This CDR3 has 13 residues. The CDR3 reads CAISESTGNGYTF. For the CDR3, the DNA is TGTGCCATCAGTGAGTCGACAGGGAATGGCTACACCTTC.

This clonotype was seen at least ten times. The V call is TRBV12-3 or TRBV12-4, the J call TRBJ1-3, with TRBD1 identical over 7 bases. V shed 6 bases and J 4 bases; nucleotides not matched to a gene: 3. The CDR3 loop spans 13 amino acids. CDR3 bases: TGTGCCAGCAGGCAGACAGGGGGAAACACCATATATTTT. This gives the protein CASRQTGGNTIYF.

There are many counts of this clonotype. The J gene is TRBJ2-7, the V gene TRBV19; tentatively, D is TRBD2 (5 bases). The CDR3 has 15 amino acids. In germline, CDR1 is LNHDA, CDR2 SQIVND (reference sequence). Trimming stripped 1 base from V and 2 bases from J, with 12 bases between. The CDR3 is CASSIGLDGTYEQYF. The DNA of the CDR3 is TGTGCCAGTAGTATAGGCTTGGACGGGACCTACGAGCAGTACTTC.

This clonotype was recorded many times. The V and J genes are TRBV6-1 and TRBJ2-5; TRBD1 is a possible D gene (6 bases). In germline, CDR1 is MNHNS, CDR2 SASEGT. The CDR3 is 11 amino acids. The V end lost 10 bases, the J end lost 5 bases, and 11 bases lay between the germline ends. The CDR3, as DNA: TGTGCCACCATGCAGGGGGAGACCCAGTACTTC. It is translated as CATMQGETQYF.

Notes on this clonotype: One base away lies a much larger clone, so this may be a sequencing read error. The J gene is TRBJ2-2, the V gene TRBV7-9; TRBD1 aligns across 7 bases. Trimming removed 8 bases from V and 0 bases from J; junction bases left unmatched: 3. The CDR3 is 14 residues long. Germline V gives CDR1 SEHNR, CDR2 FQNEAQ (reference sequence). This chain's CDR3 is CASPGTANTGELFF. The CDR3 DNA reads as TGTGCCAGCCCCGGGACAGCGAACACCGGGGAGCTGTTTTTT.

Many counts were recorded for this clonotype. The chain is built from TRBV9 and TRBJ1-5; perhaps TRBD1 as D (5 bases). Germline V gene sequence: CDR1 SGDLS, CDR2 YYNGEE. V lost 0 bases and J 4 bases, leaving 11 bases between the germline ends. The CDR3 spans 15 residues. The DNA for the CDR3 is TGTGCCAGCAGCGTAGATGGGGGTAGGAATCAGCCCCAGCATTTT. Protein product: CASSVDGGRNQPQHF.

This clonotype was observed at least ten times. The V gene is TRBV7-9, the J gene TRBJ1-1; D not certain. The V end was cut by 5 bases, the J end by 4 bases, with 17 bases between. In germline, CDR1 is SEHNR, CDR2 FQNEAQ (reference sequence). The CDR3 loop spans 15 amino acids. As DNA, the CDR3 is TGTGCCAGCAGCCTCCTCCTTCCCGGGATCACTGAAGCTTTCTTT. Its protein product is CASSLLLPGITEAFF.

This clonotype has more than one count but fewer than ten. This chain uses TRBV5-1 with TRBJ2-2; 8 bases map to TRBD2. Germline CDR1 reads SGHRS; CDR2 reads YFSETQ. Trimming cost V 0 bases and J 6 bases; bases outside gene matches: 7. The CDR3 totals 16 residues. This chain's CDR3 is CASSLEAGAPSGELFF. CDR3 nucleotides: TGCGCCAGCAGCTTGGAAGCGGGGGCCCCTTCCGGGGAGCTGTTTTTT.

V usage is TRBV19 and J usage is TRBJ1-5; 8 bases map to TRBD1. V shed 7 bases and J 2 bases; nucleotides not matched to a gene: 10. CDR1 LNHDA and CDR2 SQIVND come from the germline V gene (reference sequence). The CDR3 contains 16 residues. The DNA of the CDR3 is TGTGCCAGTATACGGACAGGGCGTTTGGGCAATCAGCCCCAGCATTTT. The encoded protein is CASIRTGRLGNQPQHF.

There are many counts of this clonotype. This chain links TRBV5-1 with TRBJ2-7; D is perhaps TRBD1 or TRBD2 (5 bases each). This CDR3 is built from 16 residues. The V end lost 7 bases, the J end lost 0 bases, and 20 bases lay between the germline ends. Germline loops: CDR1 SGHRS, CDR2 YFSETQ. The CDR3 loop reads CASRPGPAANSYEQYF. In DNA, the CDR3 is TGCGCCAGCCGTCCGGGGCCCGCGGCCAACTCCTACGAGCAGTACTTC. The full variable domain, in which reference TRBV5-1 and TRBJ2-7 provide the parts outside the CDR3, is KAGVTQTPRYLIKTRGQQVTLSCSPISGHRSVSWYQQTPGQGLQFLFEYFSETQRNKGNFPGRFSGRQFSNSRSEMNVSTLELGDSALYLCASRPGPAANSYEQYFGPGTRLTVT.

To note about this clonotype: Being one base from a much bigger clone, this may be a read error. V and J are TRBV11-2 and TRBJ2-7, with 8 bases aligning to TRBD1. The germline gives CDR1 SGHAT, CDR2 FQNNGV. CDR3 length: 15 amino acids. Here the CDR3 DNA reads TGTGCCAGCAGCCAAAATCCGGACAGGGCCCACGAGCAGTGCTTC. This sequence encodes CASSQNPDRAHEQCF.

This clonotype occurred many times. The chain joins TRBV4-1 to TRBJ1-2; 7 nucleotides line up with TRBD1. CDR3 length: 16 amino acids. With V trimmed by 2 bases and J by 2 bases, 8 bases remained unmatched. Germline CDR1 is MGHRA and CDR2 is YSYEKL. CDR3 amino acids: CASSQRTGPINYGYTF. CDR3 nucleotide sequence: TGCGCCAGCAGCCAACGGACAGGTCCCATCAACTATGGCTACACCTTC.

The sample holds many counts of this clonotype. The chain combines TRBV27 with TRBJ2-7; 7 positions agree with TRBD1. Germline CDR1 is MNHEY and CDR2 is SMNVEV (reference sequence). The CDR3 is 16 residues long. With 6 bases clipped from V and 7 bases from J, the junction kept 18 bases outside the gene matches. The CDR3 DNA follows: TGTGCCAGCAGCCCGACCCCGACAGGGTGGGTACTGGAGCAGTACTTC. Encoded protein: CASSPTPTGWVLEQYF.

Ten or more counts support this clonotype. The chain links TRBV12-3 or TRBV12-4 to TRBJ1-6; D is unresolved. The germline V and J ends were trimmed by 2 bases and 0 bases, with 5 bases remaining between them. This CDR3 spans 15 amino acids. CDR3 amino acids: CASSLLASYNSPLHF. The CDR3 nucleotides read TGTGCCAGCAGTTTACTGGCCTCCTATAATTCACCCCTCCACTTT.

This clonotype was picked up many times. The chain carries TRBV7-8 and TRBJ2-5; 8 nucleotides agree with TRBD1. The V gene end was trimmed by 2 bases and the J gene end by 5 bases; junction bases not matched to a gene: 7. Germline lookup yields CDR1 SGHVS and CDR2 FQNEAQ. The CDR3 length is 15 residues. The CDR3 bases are TGTGCCAGCAGCTTATTGGACAGGACAGGGGAGACCCAGTACTTC. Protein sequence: CASSLLDRTGETQYF.

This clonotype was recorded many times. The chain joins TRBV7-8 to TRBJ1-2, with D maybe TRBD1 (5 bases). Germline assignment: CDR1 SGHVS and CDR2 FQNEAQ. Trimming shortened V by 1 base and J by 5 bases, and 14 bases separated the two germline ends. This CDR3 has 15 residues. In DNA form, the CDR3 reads TGTGCCAGCAGCTTAGGGGACGGAACTCGGTATGGCTACACCTTC. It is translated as CASSLGDGTRYGYTF.

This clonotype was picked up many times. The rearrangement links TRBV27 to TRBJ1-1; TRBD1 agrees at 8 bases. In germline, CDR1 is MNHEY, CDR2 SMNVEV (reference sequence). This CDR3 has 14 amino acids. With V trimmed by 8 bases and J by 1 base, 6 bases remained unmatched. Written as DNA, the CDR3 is TGTGCCAGCTCAACAGGGGGTGGGAACACTGAAGCTTTCTTT. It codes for CASSTGGGNTEAFF.

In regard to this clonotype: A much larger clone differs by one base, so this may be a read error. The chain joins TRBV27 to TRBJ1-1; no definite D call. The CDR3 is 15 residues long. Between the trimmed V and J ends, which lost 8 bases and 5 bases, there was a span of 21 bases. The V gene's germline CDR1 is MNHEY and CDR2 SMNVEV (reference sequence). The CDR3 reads CASFTSPSLGTEAFF. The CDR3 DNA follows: TGTGCCAGCTTTACGTCCCCCAGCCTTGGGACTGAAGCTTTCTTT.

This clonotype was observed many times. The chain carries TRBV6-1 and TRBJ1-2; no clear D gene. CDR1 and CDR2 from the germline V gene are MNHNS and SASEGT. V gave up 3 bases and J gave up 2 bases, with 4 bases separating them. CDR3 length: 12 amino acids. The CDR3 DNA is TGTGCCAGCAGTGACCTAAACTATGGCTACACCTTC. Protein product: CASSDLNYGYTF.

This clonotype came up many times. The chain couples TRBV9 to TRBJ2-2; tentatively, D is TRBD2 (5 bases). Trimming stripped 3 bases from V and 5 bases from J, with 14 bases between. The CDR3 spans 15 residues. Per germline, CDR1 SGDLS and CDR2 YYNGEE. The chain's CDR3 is CASSALPRGTGELFF. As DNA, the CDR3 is TGTGCCAGCAGCGCCCTTCCCCGGGGAACCGGGGAGCTGTTTTTT.

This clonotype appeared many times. The CDR3 sequence: CSARLQGRGAEAFF. In nucleotides, the CDR3 is TGCAGTGCTAGGTTACAGGGGAGGGGCGCTGAAGCTTTCTTT. The chain links TRBV20-1 to TRBJ1-1; 7 nucleotides line up with TRBD1. V shed 3 bases and J 6 bases; nucleotides not matched to a gene: 10. CDR3 length equals 14 residues. Germline assignment: CDR1 DFQATT and CDR2 SNEGSKA (reference sequence).

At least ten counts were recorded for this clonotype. In nucleotides, the CDR3 is TGTGCCAGCAGCGTAGAGTACACCGGGGAGCTGTTTTTT. Its translation: CASSVEYTGELFF. The chain has TRBV9 and TRBJ2-2; D is unresolved. The length of the CDR3 is 13 residues. V was pared by 0 bases and J by 3 bases, with 3 bases between. CDR1 and CDR2 from the germline V gene are SGDLS and YYNGEE.

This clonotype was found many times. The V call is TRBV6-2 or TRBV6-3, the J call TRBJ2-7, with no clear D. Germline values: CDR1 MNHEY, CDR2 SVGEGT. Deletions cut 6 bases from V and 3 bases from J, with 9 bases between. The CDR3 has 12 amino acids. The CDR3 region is CASSQDHYEQYF. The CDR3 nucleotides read TGTGCCAGCAGCCAGGATCACTACGAGCAGTACTTC.

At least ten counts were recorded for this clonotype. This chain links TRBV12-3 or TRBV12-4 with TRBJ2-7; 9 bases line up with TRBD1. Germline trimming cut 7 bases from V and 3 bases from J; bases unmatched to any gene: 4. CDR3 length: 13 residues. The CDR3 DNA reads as TGTGCCAGCACCCTGGGACAGGGCTACGAGCAGTACTTC. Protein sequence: CASTLGQGYEQYF.

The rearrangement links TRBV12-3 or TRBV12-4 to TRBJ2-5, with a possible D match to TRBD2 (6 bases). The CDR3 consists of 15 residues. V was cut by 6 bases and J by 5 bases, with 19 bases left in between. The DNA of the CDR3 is TGTGCCAGCAGGTTATCCGGCGGGAAAAGGGAGACCCAGTACTTC. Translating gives CASRLSGGKRETQYF.

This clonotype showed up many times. CDR3 DNA sequence: TGTGCCACCAGTGCCGGGGACTATGGCTACACCTTC. This translates into CATSAGDYGYTF. The chain carries TRBV24-1 and TRBJ1-2, with D unresolved. The ends were cut back, 5 bases at V and 3 bases at J, with 6 bases in the middle. The CDR3 has 12 amino acids. Per the germline V gene, CDR1 is KGHDR and CDR2 is SFDVKD.

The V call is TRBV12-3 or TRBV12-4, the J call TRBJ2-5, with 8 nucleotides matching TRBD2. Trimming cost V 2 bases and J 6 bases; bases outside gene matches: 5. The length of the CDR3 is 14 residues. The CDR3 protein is CASSLNGGAKTQYF. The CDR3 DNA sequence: TGTGCCAGCAGTTTAAACGGGGGGGCGAAGACCCAGTACTTC.

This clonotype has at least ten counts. As DNA, the CDR3 is TGTGCCAGCAGGGCGACGGCTAACTATGGCTACACCTTC. Protein: CASRATANYGYTF. The rearrangement uses TRBV6-1 and TRBJ1-2; D unresolved. The CDR3 totals 13 residues. V shed 6 bases and J shed 0 bases, with 8 bases lying between them. CDR1 is MNHNS and CDR2 is SASEGT in the germline V gene.

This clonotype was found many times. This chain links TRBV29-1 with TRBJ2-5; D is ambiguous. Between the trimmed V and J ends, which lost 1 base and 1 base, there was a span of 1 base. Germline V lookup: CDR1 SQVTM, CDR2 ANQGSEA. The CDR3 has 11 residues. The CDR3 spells CSVEGQETQYF. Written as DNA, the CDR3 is TGCAGCGTTGAAGGCCAAGAGACCCAGTACTTC.

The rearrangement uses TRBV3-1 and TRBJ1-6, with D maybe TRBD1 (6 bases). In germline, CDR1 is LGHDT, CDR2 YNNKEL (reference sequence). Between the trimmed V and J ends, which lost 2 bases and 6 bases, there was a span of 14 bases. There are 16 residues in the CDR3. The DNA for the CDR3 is TGTGCCAGCAGCCAATTAGTGGGCAGGGGTAATTCACCCCTCCACTTT. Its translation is CASSQLVGRGNSPLHF.

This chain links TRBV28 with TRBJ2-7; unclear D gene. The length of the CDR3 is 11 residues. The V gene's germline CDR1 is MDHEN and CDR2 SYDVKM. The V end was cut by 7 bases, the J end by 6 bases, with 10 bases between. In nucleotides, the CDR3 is TGTGCCAGCACCCTAGTTGGCGAGCAGTACTTC. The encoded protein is CASTLVGEQYF.

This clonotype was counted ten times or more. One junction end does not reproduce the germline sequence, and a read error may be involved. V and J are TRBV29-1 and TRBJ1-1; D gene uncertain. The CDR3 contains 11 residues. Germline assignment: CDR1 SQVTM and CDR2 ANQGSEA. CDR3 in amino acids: CSVDRNTGAFF. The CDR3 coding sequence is TGCAGCGTTGACAGGAACACTGGAGCTTTCTTT.